This TCR beta chain was documented in a study of shared clonotypes between healthy human individuals. Sequencing was performed with immunoSEQ multiplex PCR; in TCRdb, only in-frame clones are kept and a portion is missing. The table records under 2,500,000 clones, under 97% of them present only once. What was sequenced was naive CD4+ T cells sorted from blood. Indicated subset: CD45RA+ positively selected. The TCR sequence derives from a man in his late teens or twenties in good health.

This chain's CDR3 is CAISGTGLGEQYF. The CDR3 region has the DNA TGTGCCATCAGTGGGACAGGGCTGGGGGAGCAGTACTTC. The chain combines TRBV10-3 with TRBJ2-7; 8 bases line up with TRBD1. The ends lost 4 bases at V and 7 bases at J; junction bases unmatched: 6. In germline, CDR1 is ENHRY, CDR2 SYGVKD. The CDR3 loop spans 13 amino acids.